The 27 T cell receptor beta chains below were found in one sample sequenced in a study of CD8 T cells in Susac syndrome. An input of about 0.45 to 1 ug of RNA was subjected to reverse transcription using random hexamers. TCRdb itself ran the immunoSEQ multiplex PCR reads through MiXCR, one entry per CDR3 protein. The table includes around 150,000 distinct CDR3 sequences, 85% to 95% detected once. Specimen: CD4+ T cells from PBMCs. Receptor source: a human donor with multiple sclerosis.

The chain couples TRBV30 to TRBJ2-5; no reliable D call. The CDR3 loop spans 11 amino acids. In germline, CDR1 is GTSNPN, CDR2 SVGIG (reference sequence). V lost 3 bases, J lost 5 bases, and 7 bases lay in between. The chain's CDR3 is CAWSPRETQYF. The CDR3 coding sequence is TGTGCCTGGAGCCCACGGGAGACCCAGTACTTC.

CDR3 DNA: TGTGCCAGCAGCCAAGACCCCTGGACTGAAGCTTTCTTT. Its translation is CASSQDPWTEAFF. The J gene is TRBJ1-1, the V gene TRBV3-1; D gene unclear. The germline gives CDR1 LGHDT, CDR2 YNNKEL (reference sequence). Trimming stripped 0 bases from V and 5 bases from J, with 7 bases between. CDR3 length equals 13 residues.

This clonotype appeared a single time. The CDR3 DNA reads as TGCAGCGCACCCCCATCCCGGGGCCACATGAACACTGAAGCTTTCTTT. It is translated as CSAPPSRGHMNTEAFF. J is TRBJ1-1 and V is TRBV20-1; D possibly corresponds to TRBD1 (5 bases). Per germline, CDR1 DFQATT and CDR2 SNEGSKA (reference sequence). The CDR3 sequence is 16 residues long.

A single count supports this clonotype. The V and J genes are TRBV30 and TRBJ2-1; 9 bases match TRBD2. This CDR3 region has 14 residues. Per the germline V gene, CDR1 is GTSNPN and CDR2 is SVGIG (reference sequence). V dropped 6 bases and J dropped 4; count of bases not matched to a gene: 7. CDR3 sequence reads: CACVLAGAYNEQFF. The CDR3 DNA reads as TGTGCCTGTGTATTAGCGGGGGCTTACAATGAGCAGTTCTTC.

The chain has TRBV3-1 and TRBJ2-5; 8 bases line up with TRBD2. V trimming: 4 bases; J trimming: 2 bases; junction bases outside the gene matches: 3. From germline, CDR1 is LGHDT and CDR2 YNNKEL (reference sequence). The CDR3 spans 14 residues. In DNA form, the CDR3 reads TGTGCCAGCAGCCGAAAGCGGGGGCAAGAGACCCAGTACTTC. This encodes CASSRKRGQETQYF.

V is TRBV14 and J is TRBJ1-6, with D maybe TRBD1 (6 bases). The CDR3 length is 14 residues. The V gene lost 4 bases and the J gene lost 9 bases, with 13 bases spanning the gap. Looked up from germline, CDR1 is SGHDN and CDR2 is FVKESK. The CDR3 loop is CASSPTGYGSPLHF. The CDR3 DNA reads as TGTGCCAGCAGCCCAACAGGGTACGGTTCACCCCTCCACTTT.

This chain connects TRBV29-1 to TRBJ2-3; 9 bases match TRBD2. Germline V gene lookup returns CDR1 SQVTM and CDR2 ANQGSEA. The V segment lost 7 bases and the J segment 4 bases; nucleotides outside the gene matches: 9. The CDR3 covers 14 residues. The CDR3 sequence: CSGGQRGASDTQYF. The CDR3 DNA follows: TGCAGCGGGGGACAGCGGGGGGCCTCAGATACGCAGTATTTT.

This chain uses TRBV20-1 with TRBJ1-5; D is unresolved. CDR3 length equals 13 residues. Germline V lookup: CDR1 DFQATT, CDR2 SNEGSKA (reference sequence). V was clipped by 3 bases and J by 2 bases, with 8 bases between them. Here the CDR3 reads CSASGGRNQPQHF. CDR3 nucleotide sequence: TGCAGTGCTAGTGGTGGACGCAATCAGCCCCAGCATTTT.

This clonotype came up once. This chain connects TRBV9 to TRBJ2-5, with 10 nucleotides matching TRBD2. With 4 bases clipped from V and 5 bases from J, the junction kept 8 bases outside the gene matches. Germline V gives CDR1 SGDLS, CDR2 YYNGEE. The CDR3 is 15 amino acids. The CDR3, as DNA: TGTGCCAGCAGCTCTAGCGGGAGTGGTTCGGAGACCCAGTACTTC. It is translated as CASSSSGSGSETQYF.

The chain uses TRBV7-3 and TRBJ2-1; TRBD2 matches at 10 bases. The trim removed 6 bases at V and 8 bases at J, leaving 10 bases unmatched. Germline V lookup: CDR1 SGHTA, CDR2 FQGTGA. This CDR3 has 15 residues. For the CDR3, the DNA is TGTGCCAGCAGTCCCGGGACTAGCGCGCCGTATGAGCAGTTCTTC. Protein sequence: CASSPGTSAPYEQFF.

The genes are TRBV7-3 and TRBJ2-7, with 10 bases matching TRBD1. This CDR3 is 15 amino acids long. V was clipped by 5 bases and J by 6 bases; unmatched bases: 10. The V gene's germline CDR1 is SGHTA and CDR2 FQGTGA. The CDR3 spells CASSSPGQGIFEQYF. The CDR3 DNA reads as TGTGCCAGCAGCAGCCCGGGACAGGGGATTTTCGAGCAGTACTTC.

This rearrangement joins TRBV6-1 to TRBJ2-3; the D gene is possibly TRBD1 (5 bases). Germline assignment: CDR1 MNHNS and CDR2 SASEGT. Trimming removed 6 bases at V and 0 bases at J, with 13 bases between. The CDR3 has 15 residues. The CDR3 loop is CASRDTGFSTDTQYF. For the CDR3, the DNA is TGTGCCAGCAGGGATACAGGTTTTAGCACAGATACGCAGTATTTT.

In its sample, this clonotype was seen once. CDR3 in DNA: TGTGCCAGCAGCCGACCAGGGATCAGGGGGAATGAGCAGTTCTTC. Translated: CASSRPGIRGNEQFF. The chain joins TRBV27 to TRBJ2-1; TRBD1 aligns across 7 bases. CDR3 length: 15 residues. V was clipped by 6 bases and J by 7 bases; unmatched bases: 12. Germline V gene data show CDR1 as MNHEY and CDR2 as SMNVEV (reference sequence).

The chain employs TRBV2 and TRBJ1-1; no reliable D call. Trimming removed 5 bases at V and 0 bases at J, with 7 bases between. This CDR3 is built from 13 residues. In germline, CDR1 is SNHLY, CDR2 FYNNEI. In nucleotides, the CDR3 is TGTGCCAGCAGTATAAGCGTGAACACTGAAGCTTTCTTT. Amino acids: CASSISVNTEAFF. The entire variable domain, with the rest obtained from reference TRBV2 and TRBJ1-1, is as follows: EPEVTQTPSHQVTQMGQEVILRCVPISNHLYFYWYRQILGQKVEFLVSFYNNEISEKSEIFDDQFSVERPDGSNFTLKIRSTKLEDSAMYFCASSISVNTEAFFGQGTRLTVV.

The table lists this clonotype with a few counts. CDR3 nucleotides: TGTGCCAGCAGCCAAGGGTCTAGCGGGAGAACCTACGAGCAGTACTTC. Protein product: CASSQGSSGRTYEQYF. The chain combines TRBV14 with TRBJ2-7, with 10 bases aligning to TRBD2. Germline CDR1 is SGHDN and CDR2 is FVKESK. This CDR3 comprises 16 residues. The J segment lost 2 bases and the V segment lost 1 base, leaving 5 bases of the junction unmatched.

The chain has TRBV28 and TRBJ1-4, with D possibly being TRBD1 (5 bases). From germline, CDR1 is MDHEN and CDR2 SYDVKM. Trimming stripped 1 base from V and 6 bases from J, with 15 bases between. This CDR3 region has 16 residues. CDR3 amino acids: CASSLFPQRGDEKLFF. The CDR3 DNA sequence: TGTGCCAGCAGTTTATTCCCACAGCGGGGGGATGAAAAACTGTTTTTT.

The genes are TRBV3-1 and TRBJ2-7; TRBD1 might be the D (5 bases). Trimming cost V 4 bases and J 2 bases, with 15 bases left between them. CDR1 is LGHDT, CDR2 YNNKEL, per germline (reference sequence). The CDR3 runs to 15 residues. CDR3 coding DNA: TGTGCCAGCAGCCTCTGGAAGGGGCCGGCCTACGAGCAGTACTTC. Amino acid sequence: CASSLWKGPAYEQYF.

The chain uses TRBV13 and TRBJ2-3; possible D gene TRBD2, 6 bases. V lost 4 bases and J lost 6, with 14 bases in between. This CDR3 has 14 amino acids. Germline-derived CDR1 and CDR2 are PRHDT and FYEKMQ (reference sequence). CDR3 in DNA: TGTGCCAGCAGCTCGGGACTGGGCATGGATACGCAGTATTTT. This codes for CASSSGLGMDTQYF.

The CDR3 is CASSRASGADGYTF. In DNA, the CDR3 is TGCGCCAGCAGCCGCGCCTCAGGGGCGGATGGCTACACCTTC. V and J are TRBV5-1 and TRBJ1-2, with a tentative D call TRBD1 (6 bases). There are 14 residues in the CDR3. Germline V gene data show CDR1 as SGHRS and CDR2 as YFSETQ. Trimming removed 4 bases at V and 6 bases at J, with 16 bases between.

The chain links TRBV27 to TRBJ2-5, with a possible D match to TRBD2 (5 bases). Germline CDR1 MNHEY, CDR2 SMNVEV (reference sequence). V lost 4 bases to trimming and J lost 5 bases, with 23 bases between them. The CDR3 runs 17 residues. This CDR3 is CASSSTEGVKMVETQYF. CDR3 coding DNA: TGTGCCAGCAGTTCCACCGAGGGCGTGAAGATGGTGGAGACCCAGTACTTC.

This clonotype was recorded only once. The chain joins TRBV2 to TRBJ2-7, with D tentatively TRBD1 (5 bases). Trimming left V 2 bases short and J 7 bases short, with 18 bases between. The CDR3 runs to 15 residues. Germline V gene lookup returns CDR1 SNHLY and CDR2 FYNNEI. This CDR3 reads CASSELVQGFGEQYF. CDR3 bases: TGTGCCAGCAGTGAACTGGTTCAGGGATTCGGGGAGCAGTACTTC.

The chain recombines TRBV29-1 with TRBJ2-1; TRBD1 is a possible D gene (5 bases). V was cut by 3 bases and J by 8 bases, with 11 bases left in between. In germline, CDR1 is SQVTM, CDR2 ANQGSEA. This CDR3 is 12 amino acids long. The CDR3: CSVDPGSDEQFF. The DNA of the CDR3 is TGCAGCGTTGATCCAGGGTCCGATGAGCAGTTCTTC.

The chain employs TRBV19 and TRBJ2-7, with D maybe TRBD2 (6 bases). V was cut by 1 base and J by 2 bases, with 12 bases left in between. This CDR3 is built from 15 residues. Germline CDR1 LNHDA, CDR2 SQIVND (reference sequence). The CDR3 DNA follows: TGTGCCAGTAGTATAGGTGGAGGGATGACCTACGAGCAGTACTTC. Translation gives CASSIGGGMTYEQYF.

The chain is built from TRBV2 and TRBJ1-2; no definite D call. The V gene's germline CDR1 is SNHLY and CDR2 FYNNEI. There are 13 residues in the CDR3. V was cut by 3 bases and J by 5 bases, with 10 bases left in between. The CDR3 loop is CASSDRAGYGYTF. In DNA, the CDR3 is TGTGCCAGCAGTGATAGGGCAGGATATGGCTACACCTTC.

J is TRBJ2-7 and V is TRBV20-1; 9 bases align to TRBD2. Unmatched junction bases numbered 3, after V lost 1 base and J lost 2 bases. CDR1 and CDR2 from the germline V gene are DFQATT and SNEGSKA (reference sequence). This CDR3 is built from 14 residues. CDR3 region: CSARGPSGAYEQYF. The CDR3 DNA follows: TGCAGTGCTAGAGGTCCTAGCGGGGCCTACGAGCAGTACTTC.

About this clonotype: The junction departs from germline at one end; a sequencing error may be responsible. This chain connects TRBV6-1 to TRBJ1-3; D is ambiguous. Germline V lookup: CDR1 MNHNS, CDR2 SASEGT. The CDR3 extends over 14 amino acids. The CDR3 region is CASSEGSTGDTIYF. The CDR3 coding sequence is TGTGCCAGCAGTGAAGGGTCAACTGGAGACACCATATATTTT.

The genes are TRBV12-3 or TRBV12-4 and TRBJ2-3; no firm D call. This CDR3 is 10 amino acids long. Deletions cut 10 bases from V and 1 base from J, with 3 bases between. The CDR3 DNA follows: TGTGCCACCCGCACAGATACGCAGTATTTT. Its translation: CATRTDTQYF.